This entry lists 8 T cell receptor beta chains sequenced from one sample in a study of blood T cell repertoires in COVID-19. The assay was immunoSEQ multiplex PCR, and TCRdb's table has in-frame clones only and misses some. Of around 320,000 clones listed, roughly 85% are singletons. Sequences were obtained from peripheral blood. The source is a human donor in a cohort sampled during active COVID-19.

The chain recombines TRBV27 with TRBJ2-7; 9 nucleotides agree with TRBD1. Trimming at V came to 5 bases and at J to 2 bases, leaving 4 bases not matched to a gene. CDR1 is MNHEY, CDR2 SMNVEV, per germline (reference sequence). This CDR3 has 14 amino acids. The DNA of the CDR3 is TGTGCCAGCAGTAATTACAGGGGGCCCTACGAGCAGTACTTC. The encoded protein is CASSNYRGPYEQYF.

J is TRBJ1-1 and V is TRBV29-1; tentatively, D is TRBD1 (5 bases). The CDR3 loop spans 12 amino acids. Germline CDR1 reads SQVTM; CDR2 reads ANQGSEA. Trimming pared 6 bases from V and 6 bases from J, leaving 14 bases between. CDR3 sequence reads: CSVGRGVAEAFF. CDR3 sequence (DNA): TGCAGCGTCGGCCGGGGGGTCGCTGAAGCTTTCTTT.

The chain carries TRBV12-3 or TRBV12-4 and TRBJ1-1; D remains unclear. The germline V and J ends were trimmed by 3 bases and 2 bases, with 7 bases remaining between them. This CDR3 is 13 amino acids long. This CDR3 is CASSFQVNTEAFF. The CDR3 DNA sequence: TGTGCCAGCAGTTTCCAGGTTAACACTGAAGCTTTCTTT.

The rearrangement uses TRBV3-1 (or the pseudogene TRBV3-2) and TRBJ2-2, with TRBD2 matching 12 bases. There are 16 residues in the CDR3. CDR1 LGHDT and CDR2 YNNKEL come from the germline V gene (reference sequence). J was trimmed by 5 bases and V by 4 bases; bases with no gene match: 5. CDR3 protein: CASSRTSGGTTGELFF. The CDR3 DNA sequence: TGTGCCAGCAGCCGCACTAGCGGGGGGACTACCGGGGAGCTGTTTTTT.

The DNA of the CDR3 is TGTGCGTCCGACCCCGGGGGTCCATCCTACGAGCAGTACTTC. This encodes CASDPGGPSYEQYF. The chain carries TRBV18 and TRBJ2-7, with a possible D match to TRBD2 (6 bases). This CDR3 is built from 14 residues. Germline V gives CDR1 KGHSH, CDR2 LQKENI.

The J gene is TRBJ2-3, the V gene TRBV6-4; D may be TRBD1 (5 bases). The CDR3 is made up of 13 amino acids. CDR1 MRHNA and CDR2 SNTAGT come from the germline V gene. Trimming pared 8 bases from V and 2 bases from J, leaving 11 bases between. CDR3 residues: CASSDRHTDTQYF. For the CDR3, the DNA is TGTGCCAGCTCCGACAGACACACAGATACGCAGTATTTT.

The chain combines TRBV20-1 with TRBJ2-2, with 7 bases lining up with TRBD2. V lost 3 bases to trimming and J lost 1 base; unmatched junction nucleotides: 5. This CDR3 comprises 15 residues. The germline gives CDR1 DFQATT, CDR2 SNEGSKA (reference sequence). The CDR3 DNA reads TGCAGTGCTAGTTCGGAGCGGGGGAACACCGGGGAGCTGTTTTTT. Protein sequence: CSASSERGNTGELFF.

V is TRBV7-8 and J is TRBJ1-5; D uncertain. The CDR3 has 14 amino acids. Germline V lookup: CDR1 SGHVS, CDR2 FQNEAQ. V was pared by 3 bases and J by 2 bases, with 8 bases between. The CDR3 bases are TGTGCCAGCAGCTTTCGCGTGGGCAATCAGCCCCAGCATTTT. This encodes CASSFRVGNQPQHF.